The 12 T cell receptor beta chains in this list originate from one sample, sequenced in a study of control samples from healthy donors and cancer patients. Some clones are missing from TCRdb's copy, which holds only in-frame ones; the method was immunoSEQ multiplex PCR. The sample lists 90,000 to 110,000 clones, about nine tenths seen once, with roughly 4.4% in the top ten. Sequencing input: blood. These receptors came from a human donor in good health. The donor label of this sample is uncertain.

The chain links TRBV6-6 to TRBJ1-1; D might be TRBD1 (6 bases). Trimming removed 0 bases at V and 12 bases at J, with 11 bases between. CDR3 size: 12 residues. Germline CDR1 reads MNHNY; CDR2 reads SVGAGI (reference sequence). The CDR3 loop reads CASSYSPGTTFF. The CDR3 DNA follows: TGTGCCAGCAGTTACTCACCAGGGACAACTTTCTTT.

CDR3: CAISESWDREENYGYTF. The DNA of the CDR3 is TGTGCCATCAGTGAGTCGTGGGACAGGGAGGAAAACTATGGCTACACCTTC. The J gene is TRBJ1-2, the V gene TRBV10-3; 9 bases are a match to TRBD1. CDR1 and CDR2 (germline): ENHRY, SYGVKD. Trimming at V came to 0 bases and at J to 2 bases, leaving 7 bases not matched to a gene. The CDR3 spans 17 residues.

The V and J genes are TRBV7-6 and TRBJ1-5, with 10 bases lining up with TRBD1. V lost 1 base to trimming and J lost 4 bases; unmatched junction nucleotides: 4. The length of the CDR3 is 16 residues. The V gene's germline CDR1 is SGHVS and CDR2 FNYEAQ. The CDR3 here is CASSLDAGQGNQPQHF. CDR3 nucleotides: TGTGCCAGCAGCTTAGATGCGGGACAGGGGAATCAGCCCCAGCATTTT. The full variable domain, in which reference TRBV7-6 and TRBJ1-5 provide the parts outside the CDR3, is GAGVSQSPRYKVTKRGQDVALRCDPISGHVSLYWYRQALGQGPEFLTYFNYEAQQDKSGLPNDRFSAERPEGSISTLTIQRTEQRDSAMYRCASSLDAGQGNQPQHFGDGTRLSIL.

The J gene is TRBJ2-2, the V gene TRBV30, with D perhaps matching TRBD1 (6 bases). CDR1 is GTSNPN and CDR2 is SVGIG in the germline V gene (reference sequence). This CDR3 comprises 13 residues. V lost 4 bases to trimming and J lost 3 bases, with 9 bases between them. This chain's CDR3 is CAWNKGDTGELFF. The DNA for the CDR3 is TGTGCCTGGAACAAGGGGGACACCGGGGAGCTGTTTTTT. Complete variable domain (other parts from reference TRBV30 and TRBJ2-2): SQTIHQWPATLVQPVGSPLSLECTVEGTSNPNLYWYRQAAGRGLQLLFYSVGIGQISSEVPQNLSASRPQDRQFILSSKKLLLSDSGFYLCAWNKGDTGELFFGEGSRLTVL.

CDR3 sequence (DNA): TGTGCCAGCCGGGACTTTCGAAACACCATATATTTT. This translates into CASRDFRNTIYF. This chain uses TRBV2 with TRBJ1-3, with D possibly being TRBD1 (5 bases). This CDR3 spans 12 amino acids. The germline V gene encodes CDR1 SNHLY and CDR2 FYNNEI. Between the trimmed V and J ends, which lost 8 bases and 5 bases, there was a span of 10 bases. The full variable domain, rest sourced from reference TRBV2 and TRBJ1-3, is EPEVTQTPSHQVTQMGQEVILRCVPISNHLYFYWYRQILGQKVEFLVSFYNNEISEKSEIFDDQFSVERPDGSNFTLKIRSTKLEDSAMYFCASRDFRNTIYFGEGSWLTVV.

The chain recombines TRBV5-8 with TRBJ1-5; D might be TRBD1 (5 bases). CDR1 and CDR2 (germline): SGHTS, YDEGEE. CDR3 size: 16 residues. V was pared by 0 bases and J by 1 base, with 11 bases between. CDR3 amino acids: CASSLASRTSNQPQHF. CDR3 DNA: TGTGCCAGCAGCTTGGCCTCCAGGACAAGCAATCAGCCCCAGCATTTT. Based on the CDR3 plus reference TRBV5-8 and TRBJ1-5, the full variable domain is EAGVTQSPTHLIKTRGQQATLRCSPISGHTSVYWYQQALGLGLQFLLWYDEGEERNRGNFPPRFSGRQFPNYSSELNVNALELEDSALYLCASSLASRTSNQPQHFGDGTRLSIL.

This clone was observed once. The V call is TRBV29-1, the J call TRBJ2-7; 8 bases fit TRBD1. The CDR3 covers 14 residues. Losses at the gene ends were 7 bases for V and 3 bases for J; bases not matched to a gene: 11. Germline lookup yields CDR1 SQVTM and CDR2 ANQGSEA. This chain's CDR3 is CSALEGQGDYEQYF. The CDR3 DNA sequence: TGCAGCGCCCTTGAAGGACAGGGCGACTACGAGCAGTACTTC.

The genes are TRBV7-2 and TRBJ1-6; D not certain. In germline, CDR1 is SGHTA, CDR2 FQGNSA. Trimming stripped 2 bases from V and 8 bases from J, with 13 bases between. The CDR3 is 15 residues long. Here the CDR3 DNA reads TGTGCCAGCAGCTTACCTCTCCACGGGCATTCACCCCTCCACTTT. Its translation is CASSLPLHGHSPLHF.

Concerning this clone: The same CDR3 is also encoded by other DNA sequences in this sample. The CDR3 loop is CASSLGLSGNTIYF. The CDR3 DNA sequence: TGTGCCAGCAGCTTAGGGTTGTCTGGAAACACCATATATTTT. J is TRBJ1-3 and V is TRBV7-8; D unclear. The CDR3 sequence is 14 residues long. The germline V and J ends were trimmed by 1 base and 1 base, with 5 bases remaining between them. CDR1 is SGHVS, CDR2 FQNEAQ, per germline. The complete variable domain, with remaining parts taken from reference TRBV7-8 and TRBJ1-3, reads GAGVSQSPRYKVAKRGQDVALRCDPISGHVSLFWYQQALGQGPEFLTYFQNEAQLDKSGLPSDRFFAERPEGSVSTLKIQRTQQEDSAVYLCASSLGLSGNTIYFGEGSWLTVV.

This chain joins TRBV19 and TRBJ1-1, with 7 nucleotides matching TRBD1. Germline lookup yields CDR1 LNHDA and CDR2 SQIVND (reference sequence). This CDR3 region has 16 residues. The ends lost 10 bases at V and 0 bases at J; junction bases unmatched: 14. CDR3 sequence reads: CATRNGRGPMNTEAFF. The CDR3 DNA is TGTGCCACCAGAAACGGGAGGGGGCCTATGAACACTGAAGCTTTCTTT.

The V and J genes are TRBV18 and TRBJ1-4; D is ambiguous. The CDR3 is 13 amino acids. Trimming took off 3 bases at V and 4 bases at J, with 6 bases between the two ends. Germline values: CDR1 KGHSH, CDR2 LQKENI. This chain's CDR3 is CASSPGSNEKLFF. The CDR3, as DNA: TGTGCCAGCTCACCGGGCAGTAATGAAAAACTGTTTTTT.

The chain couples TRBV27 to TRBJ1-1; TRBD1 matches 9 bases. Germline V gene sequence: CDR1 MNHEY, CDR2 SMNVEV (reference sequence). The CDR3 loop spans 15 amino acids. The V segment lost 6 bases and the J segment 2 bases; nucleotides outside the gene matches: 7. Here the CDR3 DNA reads TGTGCCAGCAGCCAAAAGGACAGGGGAAACACTGAAGCTTTCTTT. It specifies CASSQKDRGNTEAFF.